The 7 T cell receptor beta chains in this list originate from one sample, sequenced in a study of OX40 agonist ivuxolimab in advanced cancers. Some clones are missing from TCRdb's copy, which holds only in-frame ones; the method was immunoSEQ multiplex PCR. Among 80,000 or so clones listed, about 85% were seen once. The sample here was CD4+ or CD8+ T cells sorted from blood, taken in a trial of the OX40 agonist ivuxolimab. The receptors stem from an adult with an advanced solid tumor such as melanoma, head and neck, liver or kidney cancer.

This rearrangement joins TRBV7-9 to TRBJ1-2, with D possibly TRBD1 on 5 matching bases. The CDR3 has 14 residues. The germline V gene encodes CDR1 SEHNR and CDR2 FQNEAQ (reference sequence). Trimming stripped 5 bases from V and 5 bases from J, with 15 bases between. CDR3 sequence reads: CASSPGPIGYGYTF. The CDR3 DNA reads TGTGCCAGCAGCCCGGGACCTATCGGATATGGCTACACCTTC.

This clone was seen once. The genes are TRBV19 and TRBJ2-5; 14 bases are a match to TRBD2. This CDR3 is built from 14 residues. Germline V gene data show CDR1 as LNHDA and CDR2 as SQIVND (reference sequence). The V segment lost 5 bases and the J segment 5 bases; nucleotides outside the gene matches: 1. CDR3 in DNA: TGTGCCAGTAGTGGGACTAGCGGGAGTGAGACCCAGTACTTC. Translated: CASSGTSGSETQYF.

The chain has TRBV19 and TRBJ2-7; 14 nucleotides line up with TRBD2. The CDR3 length is 14 residues. Germline V gives CDR1 LNHDA, CDR2 SQIVND (reference sequence). The V gene end was trimmed by 6 bases and the J gene end by 7 bases; junction bases not matched to a gene: 5. CDR3 in DNA: TGTGCCAGTAGGGGGACTAGCGGGAGAAGGGAGCAGTACTTC. This gives the protein CASRGTSGRREQYF.

V gene TRBV30 combines with J gene TRBJ1-6; no clear D gene. This CDR3 contains 13 residues. Germline V gene lookup returns CDR1 GTSNPN and CDR2 SVGIG (reference sequence). The germline V and J ends were trimmed by 3 bases and 5 bases, with 8 bases remaining between them. The CDR3 sequence: CAWRYWDNSPLHF. CDR3 DNA sequence: TGTGCCTGGAGGTATTGGGATAATTCACCCCTCCACTTT.

The chain combines TRBV28 with TRBJ2-7; TRBD1 aligns across 7 bases. The CDR3 loop spans 15 amino acids. Germline V gives CDR1 MDHEN, CDR2 SYDVKM. Unmatched junction bases numbered 12, after V lost 5 bases and J lost 5 bases. Here the CDR3 DNA reads TGTGCCAGCAGTGCCGCCGCGACAGGGTTTAACGAGCAGTACTTC. Residues: CASSAAATGFNEQYF.

The chain links TRBV30 to TRBJ1-4; TRBD1 is a possible D gene (5 bases). CDR1 and CDR2 (germline): GTSNPN, SVGIG (reference sequence). This CDR3 spans 14 amino acids. Trimming left V 0 bases short and J 7 bases short, with 12 bases between. The CDR3 protein is CAWSVRQGGEKLFF. In DNA, the CDR3 is TGTGCCTGGAGTGTACGCCAGGGAGGTGAAAAACTGTTTTTT.

The genes are TRBV20-1 and TRBJ2-1, with D unclear. CDR1 is DFQATT and CDR2 is SNEGSKA in the germline V gene (reference sequence). V lost 8 bases to trimming and J lost 7 bases, with 9 bases between them. The CDR3 is 10 residues long. The CDR3 sequence is CSLGLNEQFF. The CDR3 bases are TGCAGTCTGGGATTAAATGAGCAGTTCTTC.